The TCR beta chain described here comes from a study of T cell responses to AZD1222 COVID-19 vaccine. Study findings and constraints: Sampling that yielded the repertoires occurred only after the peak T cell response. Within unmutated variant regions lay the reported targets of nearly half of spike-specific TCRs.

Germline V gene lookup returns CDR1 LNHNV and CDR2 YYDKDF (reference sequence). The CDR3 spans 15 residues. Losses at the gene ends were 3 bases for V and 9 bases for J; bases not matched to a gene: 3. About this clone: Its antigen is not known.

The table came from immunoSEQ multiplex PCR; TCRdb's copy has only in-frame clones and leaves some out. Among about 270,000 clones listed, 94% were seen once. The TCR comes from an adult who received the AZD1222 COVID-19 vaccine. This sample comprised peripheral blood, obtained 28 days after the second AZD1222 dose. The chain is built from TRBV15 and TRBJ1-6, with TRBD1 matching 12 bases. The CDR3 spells CATSRGQGAGSPLHF. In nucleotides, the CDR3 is TGTGCCACCAGCAGGGGACAGGGGGCTGGTTCACCCCTCCACTTT.